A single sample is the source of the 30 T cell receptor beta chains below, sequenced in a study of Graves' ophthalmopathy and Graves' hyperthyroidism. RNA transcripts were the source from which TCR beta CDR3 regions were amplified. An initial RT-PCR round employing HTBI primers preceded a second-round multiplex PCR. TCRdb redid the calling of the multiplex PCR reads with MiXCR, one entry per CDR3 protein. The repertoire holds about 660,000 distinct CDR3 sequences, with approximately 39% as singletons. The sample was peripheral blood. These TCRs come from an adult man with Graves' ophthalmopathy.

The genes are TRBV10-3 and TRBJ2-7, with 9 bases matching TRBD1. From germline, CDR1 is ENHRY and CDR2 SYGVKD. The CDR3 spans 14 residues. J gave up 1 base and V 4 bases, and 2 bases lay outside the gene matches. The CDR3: CAISVGQGSYEQYF. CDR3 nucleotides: TGTGCCATCAGTGTGGGACAGGGTTCCTACGAGCAGTACTTC.

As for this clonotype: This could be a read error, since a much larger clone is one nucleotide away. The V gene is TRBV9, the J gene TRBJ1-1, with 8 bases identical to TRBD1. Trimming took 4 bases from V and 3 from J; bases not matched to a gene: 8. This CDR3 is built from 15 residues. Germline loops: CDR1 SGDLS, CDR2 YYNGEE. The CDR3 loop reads CASSPYQGADTEAFF. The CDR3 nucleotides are TGTGCCAGCAGCCCCTACCAGGGGGCCGACACTGAAGCTTTCTTT.

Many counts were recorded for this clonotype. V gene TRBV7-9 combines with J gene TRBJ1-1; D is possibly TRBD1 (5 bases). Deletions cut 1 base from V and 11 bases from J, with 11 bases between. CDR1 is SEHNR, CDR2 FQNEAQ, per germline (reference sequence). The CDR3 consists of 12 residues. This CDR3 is CASSLGGAMAFF. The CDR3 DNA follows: TGTGCCAGCAGCTTAGGCGGGGCGATGGCTTTCTTT.

This CDR3 reads CASSLMGGDSEKLFF. CDR3 nucleotide sequence: TGTGCCAGCAGCTTGATGGGAGGGGATAGTGAAAAACTGTTTTTT. V gene TRBV7-2 combines with J gene TRBJ1-4, with a weak D call TRBD1 (5 bases). CDR3 length: 15 residues. Germline CDR1 SGHTA, CDR2 FQGNSA. Trimming removed 3 bases at V and 7 bases at J, with 15 bases between.

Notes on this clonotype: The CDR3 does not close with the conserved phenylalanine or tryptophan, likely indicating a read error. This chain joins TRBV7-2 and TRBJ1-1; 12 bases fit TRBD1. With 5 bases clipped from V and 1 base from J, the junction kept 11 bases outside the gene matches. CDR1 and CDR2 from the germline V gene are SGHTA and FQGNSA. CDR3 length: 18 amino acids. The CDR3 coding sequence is TGTGCCAGCAGCCAAGTACCGGGACAGGGGGCGAAGAACACTGAAGCTTTCCTT. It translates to CASSQVPGQGAKNTEAFL.

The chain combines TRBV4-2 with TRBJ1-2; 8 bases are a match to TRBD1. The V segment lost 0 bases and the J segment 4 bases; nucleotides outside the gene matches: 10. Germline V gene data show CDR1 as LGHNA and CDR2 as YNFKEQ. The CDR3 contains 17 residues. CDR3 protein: CASSQDGATTGGYGYTF. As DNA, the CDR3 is TGTGCCAGCAGCCAAGATGGGGCCACCACAGGGGGCTATGGCTACACCTTC.

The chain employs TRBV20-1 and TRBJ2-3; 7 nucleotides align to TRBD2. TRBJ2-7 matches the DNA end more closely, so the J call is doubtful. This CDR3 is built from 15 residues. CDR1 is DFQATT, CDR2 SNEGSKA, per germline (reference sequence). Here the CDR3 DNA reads TGCAGTGGGGACCCAGGATTAGGGAGGGCAGATACGCAGTACTTC. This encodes CSGDPGLGRADTQYF.

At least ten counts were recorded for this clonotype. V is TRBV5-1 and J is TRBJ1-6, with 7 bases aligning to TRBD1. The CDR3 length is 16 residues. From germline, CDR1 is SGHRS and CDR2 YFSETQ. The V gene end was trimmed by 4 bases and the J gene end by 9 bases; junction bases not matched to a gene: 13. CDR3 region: CASSLGRDSLSSPLHF. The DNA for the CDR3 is TGCGCCAGCAGCCTCGGGCGGGACAGCCTTTCTTCACCCCTCCACTTT.

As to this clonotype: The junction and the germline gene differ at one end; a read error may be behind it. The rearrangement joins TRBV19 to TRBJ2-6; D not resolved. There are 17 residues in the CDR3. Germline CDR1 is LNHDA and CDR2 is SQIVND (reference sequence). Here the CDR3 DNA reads TGTGCCGGTAGTACCCTTGAGCTGGTTCCCGGGGCCAACGTCCTGACTTTC. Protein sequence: CAGSTLELVPGANVLTF.

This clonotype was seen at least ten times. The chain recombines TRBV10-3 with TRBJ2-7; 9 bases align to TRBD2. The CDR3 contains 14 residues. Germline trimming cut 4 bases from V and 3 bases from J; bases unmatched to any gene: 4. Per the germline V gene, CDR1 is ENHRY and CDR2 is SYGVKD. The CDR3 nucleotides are TGTGCCATCAGTGCTAGCGGGGCTAACTACGAGCAGTACTTC. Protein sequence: CAISASGANYEQYF.

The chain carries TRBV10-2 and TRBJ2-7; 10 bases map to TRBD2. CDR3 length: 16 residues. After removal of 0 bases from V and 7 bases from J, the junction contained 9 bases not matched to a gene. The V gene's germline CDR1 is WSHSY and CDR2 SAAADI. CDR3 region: CASSESGTSVPNEQYF. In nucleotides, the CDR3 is TGCGCCAGCAGTGAGTCCGGGACTAGCGTCCCCAATGAGCAGTACTTC.

The CDR3 DNA follows: TGTGCCAGCAGCCCTCGGACAGCGAGGAATGAGCAGTACTTC. This translates into CASSPRTARNEQYF. The V gene is TRBV4-2, the J gene TRBJ2-5; D possibly corresponds to TRBD1 (6 bases). The germline V gene encodes CDR1 LGHNA and CDR2 YNFKEQ. Trimming cost V 4 bases and J 11 bases, with 20 bases left between them. This CDR3 contains 14 residues.

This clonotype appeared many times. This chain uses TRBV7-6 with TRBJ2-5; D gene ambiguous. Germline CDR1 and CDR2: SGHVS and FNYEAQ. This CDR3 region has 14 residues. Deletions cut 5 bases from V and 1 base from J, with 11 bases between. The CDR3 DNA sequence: TGTGCCAGCAGCCTCTCCGGGCCCCAAGAGACCCAGTACTTC. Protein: CASSLSGPQETQYF.

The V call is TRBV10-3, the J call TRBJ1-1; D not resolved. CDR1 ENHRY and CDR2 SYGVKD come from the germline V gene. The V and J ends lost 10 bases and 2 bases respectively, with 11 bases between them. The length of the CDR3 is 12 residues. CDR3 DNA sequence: TGTGCCAACCACTGGGGAAACACTGAAGCTTTCTTT. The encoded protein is CANHWGNTEAFF.

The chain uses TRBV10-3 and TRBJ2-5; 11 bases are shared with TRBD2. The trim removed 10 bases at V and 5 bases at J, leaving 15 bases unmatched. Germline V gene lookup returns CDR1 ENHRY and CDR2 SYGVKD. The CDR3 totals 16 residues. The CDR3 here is CASRSVAGGPVETQYF. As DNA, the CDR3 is TGTGCCAGCAGGAGCGTAGCGGGAGGGCCAGTGGAGACCCAGTACTTC.

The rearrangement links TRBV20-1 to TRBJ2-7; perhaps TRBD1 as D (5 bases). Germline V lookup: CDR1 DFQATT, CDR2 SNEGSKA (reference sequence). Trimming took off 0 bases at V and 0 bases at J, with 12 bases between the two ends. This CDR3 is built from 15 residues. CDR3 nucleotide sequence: TGCAGTGCTAGAGATCTGACAGCGAGCTCCTACGAGCAGTACTTC. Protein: CSARDLTASSYEQYF.

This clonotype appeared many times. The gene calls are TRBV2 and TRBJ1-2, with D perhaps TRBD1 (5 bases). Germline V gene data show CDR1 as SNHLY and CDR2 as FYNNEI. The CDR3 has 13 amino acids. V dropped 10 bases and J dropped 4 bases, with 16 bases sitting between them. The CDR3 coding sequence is TGTGCCACCCGACAGTCAGGAGGCTATGGCTACACCTTC. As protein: CATRQSGGYGYTF.

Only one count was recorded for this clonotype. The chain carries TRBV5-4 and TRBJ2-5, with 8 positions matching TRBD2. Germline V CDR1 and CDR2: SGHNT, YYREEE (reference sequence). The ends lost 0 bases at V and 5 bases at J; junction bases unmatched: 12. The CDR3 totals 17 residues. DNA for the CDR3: TGTGCCAGCAGCTTGGGGGACGGGGGGGGGCCGTCCGAGACCCAGTACTTC. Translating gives CASSLGDGGGPSETQYF.

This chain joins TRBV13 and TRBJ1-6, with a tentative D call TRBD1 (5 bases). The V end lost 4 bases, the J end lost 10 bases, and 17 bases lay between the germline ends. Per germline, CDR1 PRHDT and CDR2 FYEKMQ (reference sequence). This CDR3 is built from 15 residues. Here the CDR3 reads CASSYRDPEDSPLHF. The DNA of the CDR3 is TGTGCCAGCAGCTACCGGGACCCAGAGGACTCACCCCTCCACTTT.

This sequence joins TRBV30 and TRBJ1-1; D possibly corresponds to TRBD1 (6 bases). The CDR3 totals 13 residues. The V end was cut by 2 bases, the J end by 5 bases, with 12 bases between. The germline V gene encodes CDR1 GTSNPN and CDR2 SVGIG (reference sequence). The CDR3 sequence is CAWSPQGDTEAFF. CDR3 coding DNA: TGTGCCTGGAGTCCACAGGGAGATACTGAAGCTTTCTTT. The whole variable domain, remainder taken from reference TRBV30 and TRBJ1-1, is SQTIHQWPATLVQPVGSPLSLECTVEGTSNPNLYWYRQAAGRGLQLLFYSVGIGQISSEVPQNLSASRPQDRQFILSSKKLLLSDSGFYLCAWSPQGDTEAFFGQGTRLTVV.

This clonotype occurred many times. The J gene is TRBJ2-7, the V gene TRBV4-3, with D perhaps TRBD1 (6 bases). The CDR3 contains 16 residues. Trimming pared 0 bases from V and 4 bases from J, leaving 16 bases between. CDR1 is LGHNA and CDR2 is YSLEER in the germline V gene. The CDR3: CASSQDPVGRGYEQYF. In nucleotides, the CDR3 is TGCGCCAGCAGCCAAGATCCGGTCGGCAGGGGTTACGAGCAGTACTTC.

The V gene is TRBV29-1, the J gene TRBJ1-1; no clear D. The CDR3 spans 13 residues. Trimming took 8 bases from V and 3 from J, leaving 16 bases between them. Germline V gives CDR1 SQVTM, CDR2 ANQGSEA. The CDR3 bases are TGCAGCTTAGTCGGGTTGAAGGACACTGAAGCTTTCTTT. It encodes CSLVGLKDTEAFF.

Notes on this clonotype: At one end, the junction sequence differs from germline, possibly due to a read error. CDR3 DNA: TGTGCCAGCAGTGTTCCAGGAGCGGGGGATGCTTTCTTT. This translates into CASSVPGAGDAFF. The chain employs TRBV10-3 and TRBJ1-1; possibly TRBD1 for D (5 bases). This CDR3 comprises 13 residues. CDR1 is ENHRY and CDR2 is SYGVKD in the germline V gene.

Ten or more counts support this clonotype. The CDR3 DNA is TGCAGTGCAAATACAGGGACGAGCAATCAGCCCCAGCATTTT. Translating it yields CSANTGTSNQPQHF. The genes are TRBV20-1 and TRBJ1-5; tentative D call: TRBD1 (6 bases). The CDR3 consists of 14 residues. The V end was cut by 6 bases, the J end by 1 base, with 13 bases between. Per germline, CDR1 DFQATT and CDR2 SNEGSKA (reference sequence).

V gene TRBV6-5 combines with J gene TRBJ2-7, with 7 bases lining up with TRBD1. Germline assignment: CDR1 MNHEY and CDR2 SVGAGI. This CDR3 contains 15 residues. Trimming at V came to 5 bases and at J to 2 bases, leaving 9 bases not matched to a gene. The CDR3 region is CASSEGLTGAYEQYF. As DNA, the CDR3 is TGTGCCAGCAGTGAAGGTCTTACAGGGGCCTACGAGCAGTACTTC.

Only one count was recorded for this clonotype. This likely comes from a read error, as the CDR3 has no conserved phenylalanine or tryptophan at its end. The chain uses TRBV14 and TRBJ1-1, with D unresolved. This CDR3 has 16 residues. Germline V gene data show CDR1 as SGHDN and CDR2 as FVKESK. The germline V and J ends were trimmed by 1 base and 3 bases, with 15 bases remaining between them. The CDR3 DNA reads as TGTGCCAGCAGCCAAGCGGAGTATCCTACGGACACTGAAGCTTTCCTT. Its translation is CASSQAEYPTDTEAFL.

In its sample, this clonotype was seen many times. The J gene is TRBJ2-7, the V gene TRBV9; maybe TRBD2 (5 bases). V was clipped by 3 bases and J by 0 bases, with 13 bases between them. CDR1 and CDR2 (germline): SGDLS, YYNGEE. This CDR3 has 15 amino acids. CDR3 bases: TGTGCCAGCAGCGCCCAGAGCGGATTCTCCTACGAGCAGTACTTC. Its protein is CASSAQSGFSYEQYF.

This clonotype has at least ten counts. This chain's CDR3 is CASSLGQAEAFF. In DNA form, the CDR3 reads TGTGCCAGCAGCTTAGGTCAGGCTGAAGCTTTCTTT. The J gene is TRBJ1-1, the V gene TRBV7-9; no firm D call. Germline V gives CDR1 SEHNR, CDR2 FQNEAQ (reference sequence). This CDR3 comprises 12 residues. V gave up 1 base and J gave up 6 bases, with 6 bases separating them.

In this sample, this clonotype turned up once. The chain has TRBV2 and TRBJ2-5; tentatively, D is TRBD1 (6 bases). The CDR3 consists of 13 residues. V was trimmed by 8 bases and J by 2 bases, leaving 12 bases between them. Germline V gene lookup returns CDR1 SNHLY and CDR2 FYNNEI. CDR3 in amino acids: CASGDNQQETQYF. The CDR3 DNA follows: TGTGCCAGCGGGGACAACCAGCAAGAGACCCAGTACTTC.

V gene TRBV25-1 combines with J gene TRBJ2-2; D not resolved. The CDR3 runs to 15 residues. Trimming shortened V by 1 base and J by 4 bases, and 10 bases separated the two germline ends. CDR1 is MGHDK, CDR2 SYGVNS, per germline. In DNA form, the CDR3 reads TGTGCCAGCAGTGAATCTAGATCATTCACCGGGGAGCTGTTTTTT. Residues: CASSESRSFTGELFF.